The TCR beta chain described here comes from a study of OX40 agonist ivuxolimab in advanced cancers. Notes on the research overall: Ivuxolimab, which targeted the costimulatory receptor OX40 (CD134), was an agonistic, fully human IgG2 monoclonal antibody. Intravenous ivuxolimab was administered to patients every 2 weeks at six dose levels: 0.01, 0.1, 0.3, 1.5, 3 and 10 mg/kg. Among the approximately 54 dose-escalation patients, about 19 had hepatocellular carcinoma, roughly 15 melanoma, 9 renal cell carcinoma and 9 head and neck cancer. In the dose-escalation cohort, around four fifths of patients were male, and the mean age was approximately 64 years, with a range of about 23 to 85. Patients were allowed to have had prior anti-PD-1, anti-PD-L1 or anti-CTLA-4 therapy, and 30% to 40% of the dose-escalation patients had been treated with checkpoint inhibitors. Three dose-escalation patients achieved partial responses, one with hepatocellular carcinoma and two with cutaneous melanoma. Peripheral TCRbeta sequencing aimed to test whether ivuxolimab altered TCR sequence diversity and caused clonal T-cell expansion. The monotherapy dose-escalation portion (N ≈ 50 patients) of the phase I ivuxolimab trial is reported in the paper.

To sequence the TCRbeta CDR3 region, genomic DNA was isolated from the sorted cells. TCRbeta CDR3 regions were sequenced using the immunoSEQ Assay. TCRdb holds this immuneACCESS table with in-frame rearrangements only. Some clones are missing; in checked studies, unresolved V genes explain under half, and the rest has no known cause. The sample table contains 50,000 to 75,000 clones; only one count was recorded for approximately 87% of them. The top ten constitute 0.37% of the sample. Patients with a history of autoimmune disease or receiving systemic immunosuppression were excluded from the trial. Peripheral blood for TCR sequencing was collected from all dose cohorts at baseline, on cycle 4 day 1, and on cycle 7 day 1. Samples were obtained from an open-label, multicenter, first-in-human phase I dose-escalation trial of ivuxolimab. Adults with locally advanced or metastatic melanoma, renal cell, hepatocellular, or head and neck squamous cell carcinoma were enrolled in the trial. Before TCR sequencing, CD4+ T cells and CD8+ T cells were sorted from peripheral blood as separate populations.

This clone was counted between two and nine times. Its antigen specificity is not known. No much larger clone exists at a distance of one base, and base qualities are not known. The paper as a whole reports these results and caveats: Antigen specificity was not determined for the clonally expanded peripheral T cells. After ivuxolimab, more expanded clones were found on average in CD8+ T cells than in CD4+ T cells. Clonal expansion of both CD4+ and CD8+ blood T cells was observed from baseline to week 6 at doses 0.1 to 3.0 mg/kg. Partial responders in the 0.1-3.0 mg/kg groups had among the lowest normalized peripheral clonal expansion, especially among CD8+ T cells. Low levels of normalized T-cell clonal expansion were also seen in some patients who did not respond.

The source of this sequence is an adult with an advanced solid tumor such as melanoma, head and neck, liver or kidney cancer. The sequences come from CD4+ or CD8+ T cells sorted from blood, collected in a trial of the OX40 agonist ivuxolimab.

The nucleotide sequence reads as follows: TGTGCCAGCAGACCGCAGATTACAGGGACGGGGGGCTACACCTTC. The resulting protein is CASRPQITGTGGYTF. The chain is assembled from TRBV2 and TRBJ1-2; the D gene is possibly TRBD1, with 6 bases matching. Reading from cysteine to phenylalanine, the CDR3 counts 15 amino acids. The only DNA kept is the CDR3, 45 bases in frame from the first base. V and J lose 6 bases and 8 bases, and a span of 22 bases separates them. The germline V gene yields SNHLY for CDR1 and FYNNEI for CDR2.